Below, 10 T cell receptor beta chains from the same sample are listed, as sequenced in a study of blood T cells in healthy people across ages. Sample-barcoded 5' priming and a J-beta primer mix drove a second PCR of about 6 to 12 cycles. TCRdb processed the 5' RACE reads anew with MiXCR; each CDR3 protein has one entry. The table has more than 500,000 distinct CDR3 sequences, about 29% seen once. The sample was also reused in another study, on T cells of mothers and their children.

The specimen sequenced was blood. These receptors all come from a boy between 2 and 10 years old in good health.

This clonotype was seen more than once but under ten times. The chain joins TRBV10-3 to TRBJ1-2; TRBD1 agrees at 8 bases. Looked up from germline, CDR1 is ENHRY and CDR2 is SYGVKD. This CDR3 has 16 amino acids. V was clipped by 0 bases and J by 5 bases; unmatched bases: 8. CDR3 bases: TGTGCCATCAGTGAGTCACTAAGGACAGGGACGTATGGCTACACCTTC. Protein product: CAISESLRTGTYGYTF.

This sequence joins TRBV27 and TRBJ1-6; TRBD1 matches at 7 bases. The germline gives CDR1 MNHEY, CDR2 SMNVEV (reference sequence). V shed 4 bases and J 5 bases; nucleotides not matched to a gene: 5. This CDR3 is built from 15 residues. The CDR3 spells CASSSTGENNSPLHF. CDR3 nucleotide sequence: TGTGCCAGCAGTTCAACAGGGGAGAATAATTCACCCCTCCACTTT.

This clonotype was recorded a few times. The rearrangement uses TRBV7-6 and TRBJ2-5, with 12 bases lining up with TRBD2. The CDR3 covers 16 residues. The V segment lost 3 bases and the J segment 7 bases; nucleotides outside the gene matches: 9. CDR1 is SGHVS, CDR2 FNYEAQ, per germline. CDR3: CASSLARLAGDVTQYF. The CDR3 DNA is TGTGCCAGCAGCTTGGCGAGACTAGCGGGAGATGTGACCCAGTACTTC. The full variable domain, in which reference TRBV7-6 and TRBJ2-5 provide the parts outside the CDR3, is GAGVSQSPRYKVTKRGQDVALRCDPISGHVSLYWYRQALGQGPEFLTYFNYEAQQDKSGLPNDRFSAERPEGSISTLTIQRTEQRDSAMYRCASSLARLAGDVTQYFGPGTRLLVL.

This clonotype was counted between two and nine times. V gene TRBV6-1 combines with J gene TRBJ2-3; the match to TRBD2 covers 8 bases. The trim removed 6 bases at V and 5 bases at J, leaving 13 bases unmatched. CDR1 and CDR2 (germline): MNHNS, SASEGT. This CDR3 spans 16 amino acids. The CDR3 bases are TGTGCCAGCAGACCCGGGACTAGTCGGTTCAGAGATACGCAGTATTTT. The encoded protein is CASRPGTSRFRDTQYF.

V gene TRBV7-9 combines with J gene TRBJ2-3; D is uncertain. The CDR3 consists of 13 residues. V was clipped by 5 bases and J by 4 bases, with 10 bases between them. Per germline, CDR1 SEHNR and CDR2 FQNEAQ (reference sequence). CDR3: CASSHPGADTQYF. Written as DNA, the CDR3 is TGTGCCAGCAGCCACCCTGGCGCAGATACGCAGTATTTT.

This clonotype was seen ten or more times. V gene TRBV20-1 combines with J gene TRBJ2-5; 9 bases are a match to TRBD2. Germline loops: CDR1 DFQATT, CDR2 SNEGSKA (reference sequence). Trimming cost V 5 bases and J 1 base; bases outside gene matches: 11. CDR3 length: 16 amino acids. CDR3 nucleotide sequence: TGCAGTGCTTCCCTAGGGGGACTAGCCGTCCAAGAGACCCAGTACTTC. It is translated as CSASLGGLAVQETQYF.

This chain joins TRBV19 and TRBJ1-6; D is possibly TRBD1 (5 bases). The V end was cut by 6 bases, the J end by 9 bases, with 12 bases between. Germline V gene data show CDR1 as LNHDA and CDR2 as SQIVND (reference sequence). The CDR3 runs to 13 residues. The CDR3 here is CASRDFGGSPLHF. The CDR3 bases are TGTGCCAGTAGGGACTTTGGGGGTTCACCCCTCCACTTT.

The chain uses TRBV11-2 and TRBJ2-3; TRBD2 agrees at 9 bases. The V and J ends lost 5 bases and 1 base, in that order; junction bases with no gene match: 7. The germline gives CDR1 SGHAT, CDR2 FQNNGV. The CDR3 has 16 residues. The CDR3 spells CASSRRLAERTDTQYF. The CDR3 nucleotides read TGTGCCAGCAGCCGCAGACTAGCGGAGCGCACAGATACGCAGTATTTT.

The chain uses TRBV6-2 or TRBV6-3 and TRBJ1-5; TRBD1 matches at 9 bases. V was pared by 4 bases and J by 1 base, with 2 bases of the junction left unmatched. CDR1 is MNHEY, CDR2 SVGEGT, per germline. This CDR3 spans 15 amino acids. CDR3 sequence reads: CASSSGTGSNQPQHF. CDR3 nucleotides: TGTGCCAGCAGTTCCGGGACAGGGAGCAATCAGCCCCAGCATTTT.

In the case of this clonotype: At one of its ends the junction is not consistent with the germline gene, which may arise from a read error. The chain carries TRBV5-5 and TRBJ2-7; D is possibly TRBD1 or TRBD2 (5 bases each). The J call may be incorrect, as the DNA end agrees better with TRBJ2-1. This CDR3 spans 13 amino acids. The germline gives CDR1 SGHKS, CDR2 YYEKEE (reference sequence). The CDR3 sequence: CASSAGANNGQFF. CDR3 DNA sequence: TGTGCCAGCAGCGCCGGGGCGAACAATGGGCAGTTCTTC.